One sample yielded the 11 T cell receptor beta chains listed below, sequenced in a study of shared clonotypes between healthy human individuals. The repertoire was sequenced with immunoSEQ multiplex PCR; TCRdb's copy has only in-frame clones and lacks some. Here the sample spans roughly 2,300,000 clones, 85% to 95% being singletons. Sequences were obtained from naive CD4+ T cells from PBMCs. The subset was: CD45RA+ positively selected. The source of these receptors is a young man in good health. Some clones in this sample may be carry-over from other donors' samples.

The genes are TRBV19 and TRBJ2-3, with 11 bases that match TRBD2. V trimming: 4 bases; J trimming: 3 bases; junction bases outside the gene matches: 6. CDR3 length equals 16 residues. Germline CDR1 LNHDA, CDR2 SQIVND (reference sequence). The CDR3 is CASSSSGRARTDTQYF. As DNA, the CDR3 is TGTGCCAGTAGTAGTAGCGGGAGGGCCCGTACAGATACGCAGTATTTT.

This rearrangement joins TRBV5-4 to TRBJ2-3; 7 bases are shared with TRBD1. Germline loops: CDR1 SGHNT, CDR2 YYREEE (reference sequence). CDR3 size: 16 residues. Losses at the gene ends were 2 bases for V and 2 bases for J; bases not matched to a gene: 8. CDR3 region: CASSLAQGSPTDTQYF. CDR3 DNA: TGTGCCAGCAGCTTAGCACAGGGGAGTCCCACAGATACGCAGTATTTT.

The chain links TRBV2 to TRBJ2-1, with TRBD2 matching 9 bases. Germline V lookup: CDR1 SNHLY, CDR2 FYNNEI. The CDR3 is made up of 12 amino acids. After removal of 7 bases from V and 10 bases from J, the junction contained 5 bases not matched to a gene. The CDR3 region is CASKGLASEQFF. Here the CDR3 DNA reads TGTGCCAGCAAGGGACTAGCATCCGAGCAGTTCTTC.

Concerning this clone itself: The same CDR3 also results from other DNA sequences found in this sample. The gene calls are TRBV20-1 and TRBJ2-5, with no clear D. V gave up 3 bases and J gave up 2 bases, with 4 bases separating them. Per the germline V gene, CDR1 is DFQATT and CDR2 is SNEGSKA (reference sequence). The CDR3 contains 11 residues. Written as DNA, the CDR3 is TGCAGTGCTAGGCCTCAAGAGACCCAGTACTTC. It translates to CSARPQETQYF.

In this sample, this clone turned up once. V gene TRBV4-1 combines with J gene TRBJ2-7; the match to TRBD1 covers 8 bases. The CDR3 covers 15 residues. The germline CDR1 and CDR2 sequences are MGHRA and YSYEKL. The V gene end was trimmed by 0 bases and the J gene end by 2 bases; junction bases not matched to a gene: 3. The CDR3 sequence is CASSQDSGQAYEQYF. CDR3 bases: TGCGCCAGCAGCCAAGATTCGGGACAGGCCTACGAGCAGTACTTC.

The chain uses TRBV5-1 and TRBJ2-3; unclear D gene. This CDR3 has 16 amino acids. V was cut by 4 bases and J by 0 bases, with 15 bases left in between. Germline CDR1 is SGHRS and CDR2 is YFSETQ. Here the CDR3 reads CASSPLVAVSTDTQYF. CDR3 nucleotide sequence: TGCGCCAGCAGCCCACTGGTTGCGGTTAGCACAGATACGCAGTATTTT.

This sequence joins TRBV7-2 and TRBJ1-4; 9 nucleotides align to TRBD1. After removal of 5 bases from V and 4 bases from J, the junction contained 5 bases not matched to a gene. The CDR3 extends over 15 amino acids. Per germline, CDR1 SGHTA and CDR2 FQGNSA. DNA for the CDR3: TGTGCCAGCAGCGACACAGGGGGCGGTAATGAAAAACTGTTTTTT. It yields the protein CASSDTGGGNEKLFF.

The chain has TRBV7-8 and TRBJ2-7; tentative D call: TRBD1 (6 bases). This CDR3 has 14 residues. The V gene lost 3 bases and the J gene lost 3 bases, with 12 bases spanning the gap. Germline V lookup: CDR1 SGHVS, CDR2 FQNEAQ. CDR3 in amino acids: CASSLYRAYYEQYF. The CDR3 nucleotides read TGTGCCAGCAGCTTGTACAGGGCCTACTACGAGCAGTACTTC.

Turning to this clone: Other nucleotide sequences in the sample specify the same CDR3. CDR3 sequence reads: CASTSGTLGEQYF. The CDR3 DNA sequence: TGTGCCAGCACTAGCGGGACCCTGGGCGAGCAGTACTTC. The rearrangement uses TRBV28 and TRBJ2-7; 9 nucleotides line up with TRBD2. The V segment lost 7 bases and the J segment 6 bases; nucleotides outside the gene matches: 7. This CDR3 contains 13 residues. CDR1 is MDHEN and CDR2 is SYDVKM in the germline V gene. Full variable domain (missing parts from reference TRBV28 and TRBJ2-7): DVKVTQSSRYLVKRTGEKVFLECVQDMDHENMFWYRQDPGLGLRLIYFSYDVKMKEKGDIPEGYSVSREKKERFSLILESASTNQTSMYLCASTSGTLGEQYFGPGTRLTVT.

The chain employs TRBV19 and TRBJ2-2, with D unresolved. This CDR3 comprises 15 residues. Germline V gene sequence: CDR1 LNHDA, CDR2 SQIVND (reference sequence). Trimming pared 4 bases from V and 2 bases from J, leaving 11 bases between. As DNA, the CDR3 is TGTGCCAGTAGTAGCTCCCAGGAAAACACCGGGGAGCTGTTTTTT. This translates into CASSSSQENTGELFF.

A few counts support this clone. Other DNA sequences in the same sample also yield this CDR3. The genes are TRBV15 and TRBJ2-7; possibly TRBD1 for D (5 bases). V was pared by 0 bases and J by 0 bases, with 9 bases between. CDR3 length: 15 residues. CDR1 and CDR2 (germline): LNHNV, YYDKDF (reference sequence). CDR3 region: CATSRDRQGSYEQYF. The CDR3 DNA reads as TGTGCCACCAGCAGAGATCGGCAGGGCTCCTACGAGCAGTACTTC.